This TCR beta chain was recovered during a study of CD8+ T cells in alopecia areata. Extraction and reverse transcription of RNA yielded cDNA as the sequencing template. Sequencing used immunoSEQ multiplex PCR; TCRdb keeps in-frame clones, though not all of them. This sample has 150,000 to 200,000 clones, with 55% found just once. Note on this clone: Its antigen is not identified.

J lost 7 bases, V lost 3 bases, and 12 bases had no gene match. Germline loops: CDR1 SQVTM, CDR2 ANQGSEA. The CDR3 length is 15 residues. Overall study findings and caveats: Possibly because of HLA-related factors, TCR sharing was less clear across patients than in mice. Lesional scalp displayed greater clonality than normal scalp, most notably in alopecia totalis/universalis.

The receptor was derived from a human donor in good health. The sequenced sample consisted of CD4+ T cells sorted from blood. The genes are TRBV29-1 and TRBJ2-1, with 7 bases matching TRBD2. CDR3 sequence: CSVDGGGPQPNEQFF. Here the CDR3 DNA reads TGCAGCGTTGACGGCGGGGGACCTCAGCCGAATGAGCAGTTCTTC.